Below, 13 T cell receptor beta chains from the same sample are listed, as sequenced in a study of cytomegalovirus exposure and HLA in healthy donors. In the PCR, 60 Vbeta and 13 Jbeta primers were used. Libraries were prepared by immunoSEQ multiplex PCR; TCRdb keeps only in-frame clonotypes and omits some of them. The repertoire holds some 60,000 clones, roughly 85% seen once, with about 10% in the top ten. Sequenced sample: PBMCs. All receptors derive from a female donor in good health and CMV-seronegative.

To note about this clone: The same CDR3 arises from other DNA sequences in this sample as well. This sequence joins TRBV27 and TRBJ2-7; TRBD1 agrees at 9 bases. Trimming took 6 bases from V and 1 from J; bases not matched to a gene: 4. In germline, CDR1 is MNHEY, CDR2 SMNVEV (reference sequence). This CDR3 is built from 14 residues. The CDR3 here is CASSHGTGSYEQYF. The CDR3 nucleotides are TGTGCCAGCAGCCACGGGACAGGGTCCTACGAGCAGTACTTC.

In its sample, this clone was seen once. This chain uses TRBV5-6 with TRBJ1-5, with a weak D call TRBD1 (6 bases). The V gene's germline CDR1 is SGHDT and CDR2 YYEEEE. V was trimmed by 1 base and J by 4 bases, leaving 12 bases between them. This CDR3 is 15 amino acids long. CDR3 bases: TGTGCCAGCAGCTTGTTTTCAGGGGAGAATCAGCCCCAGCATTTT. Translated: CASSLFSGENQPQHF. The whole variable domain, filled in from reference TRBV5-6 and TRBJ1-5, reads DAGVTQSPTHLIKTRGQQVTLRCSPKSGHDTVSWYQQALGQGPQFIFQYYEEEERQRGNFPDRFSGHQFPNYSSELNVNALLLGDSALYLCASSLFSGENQPQHFGDGTRLSIL.

The J gene is TRBJ2-7, the V gene TRBV2; D uncertain. Trimming removed 2 bases from V and 6 bases from J, with 5 bases in between. This CDR3 is built from 11 residues. CDR1 is SNHLY and CDR2 is FYNNEI in the germline V gene. CDR3 region: CASSERSEQYF. CDR3 DNA: TGTGCCAGCAGTGAACGGTCCGAGCAGTACTTC.

This clone was counted only a few times. The V gene is TRBV28, the J gene TRBJ2-1; 13 bases are a match to TRBD2. The CDR3 runs to 16 residues. Germline values: CDR1 MDHEN, CDR2 SYDVKM. The V gene end was trimmed by 8 bases and the J gene end by 9 bases; junction bases not matched to a gene: 13. The CDR3 loop reads CASSPAGLAGISEQFF. For the CDR3, the DNA is TGTGCCAGCTCCCCTGCGGGACTAGCGGGAATCAGTGAGCAGTTCTTC. Combining the CDR3 with reference TRBV28 and TRBJ2-1 gives the whole variable domain DVKVTQSSRYLVKRTGEKVFLECVQDMDHENMFWYRQDPGLGLRLIYFSYDVKMKEKGDIPEGYSVSREKKERFSLILESASTNQTSMYLCASSPAGLAGISEQFFGPGTRLTVL.

CDR3 in amino acids: CAISPTGDGQFF. The CDR3 DNA reads TGTGCCATCAGCCCCACAGGGGACGGGCAGTTCTTC. The rearrangement uses TRBV10-3 and TRBJ2-1, with TRBD1 matching over 7 bases. V dropped 6 bases and J dropped 12; count of bases not matched to a gene: 8. This CDR3 is built from 12 residues. Germline CDR1 ENHRY, CDR2 SYGVKD.

V is TRBV29-1 and J is TRBJ2-1, with a possible D match to TRBD2 (6 bases). Looked up from germline, CDR1 is SQVTM and CDR2 is ANQGSEA. The CDR3 totals 15 residues. Trimming took off 7 bases at V and 6 bases at J, with 22 bases between the two ends. The CDR3 protein is CSGSGVPPRRNEQFF. Here the CDR3 DNA reads TGCAGCGGCTCGGGAGTCCCCCCGCGGCGCAATGAGCAGTTCTTC.

In DNA form, the CDR3 reads TGTGCCAGCAGTGACCCCGGGAGGACGGATACGCAGTATTTT. Encoded protein: CASSDPGRTDTQYF. The chain recombines TRBV6-4 with TRBJ2-3; 7 bases agree with TRBD2. Losses at the gene ends were 2 bases for V and 6 bases for J; bases not matched to a gene: 5. Germline V gene lookup returns CDR1 MRHNA and CDR2 SNTAGT. The length of the CDR3 is 14 residues.

The chain recombines TRBV13 with TRBJ2-7, with 9 bases matching TRBD1. The ends lost 4 bases at V and 5 bases at J; junction bases unmatched: 6. The CDR3 is 14 amino acids. CDR1 is PRHDT, CDR2 FYEKMQ, per germline (reference sequence). DNA for the CDR3: TGTGCCAGCAGCTGGACAGGGGTTTCCCACGAGCAGTACTTC. This gives the protein CASSWTGVSHEQYF.

In DNA form, the CDR3 reads TGTGCCTGGAGTGTGGCTCGCGGGCTCGAGCAGTACTTC. Translating gives CAWSVARGLEQYF. The rearrangement uses TRBV30 and TRBJ2-7, with D perhaps matching TRBD2 (5 bases). The germline CDR1 and CDR2 sequences are GTSNPN and SVGIG (reference sequence). V was pared by 0 bases and J by 6 bases, with 12 bases between. The length of the CDR3 is 13 residues.

In the case of this clone: Additional DNA sequences in this sample encode the identical CDR3. The chain is built from TRBV18 and TRBJ2-7; 10 positions match TRBD1. This CDR3 comprises 15 residues. The J segment lost 2 bases and the V segment lost 6 bases, leaving 7 bases of the junction unmatched. Germline lookup yields CDR1 KGHSH and CDR2 LQKENI. The CDR3 loop is CASSLRDRGPYEQYF. The CDR3 DNA sequence: TGTGCCAGCTCGCTTCGGGACAGGGGACCCTACGAGCAGTACTTC. The variable domain in full, completed from reference TRBV18 and TRBJ2-7, reads NAGVMQNPRHLVRRRGQEARLRCSPMKGHSHVYWYRQLPEEGLKFMVYLQKENIIDESGMPKERFSAEFPKEGPSILRIQQVVRGDSAAYFCASSLRDRGPYEQYFGPGTRLTVT.

The genes are TRBV27 and TRBJ2-1; 7 bases agree with TRBD1. Per germline, CDR1 MNHEY and CDR2 SMNVEV (reference sequence). The CDR3 extends over 13 amino acids. The trim removed 4 bases at V and 15 bases at J, leaving 12 bases unmatched. CDR3 coding DNA: TGTGCCAGCAGTTCAACCCGGGACAGATACGGGTTCTTC. Translation: CASSSTRDRYGFF.

This clone was seen once. J is TRBJ1-6 and V is TRBV19, with 7 nucleotides matching TRBD1. J lost 4 bases, V lost 4 bases, and 10 bases had no gene match. The CDR3 is 17 residues long. Germline-derived CDR1 and CDR2 are LNHDA and SQIVND (reference sequence). The CDR3 reads CASSNRIGQDYNSPLHF. The CDR3 bases are TGTGCCAGTAGTAACAGAATCGGACAGGATTATAATTCACCCCTCCACTTT.

V and J are TRBV5-4 and TRBJ1-2; TRBD1 matches 7 bases. CDR1 and CDR2 from the germline V gene are SGHNT and YYREEE (reference sequence). The CDR3 has 12 amino acids. V was pared by 8 bases and J by 7 bases, with 8 bases of the junction left unmatched. CDR3: CASSGTESGYTF. The DNA of the CDR3 is TGTGCCAGTTCCGGGACAGAGAGTGGCTACACCTTC.